This T cell receptor (beta chain) was found in a study of blood T cells in healthy people across ages. This clonotype was counted ten times or more. Combining a sample-barcoded 5' primer with a J-beta primer mix, a second PCR ran for 7 to 11 cycles. TCRdb reprocessed the 5' RACE reads via MiXCR and lists one record per CDR3 protein. The sample includes around 1,700,000 distinct CDR3 sequences, about 30% of them seen just once. The CDR3 has 13 amino acids. The V end lost 5 bases, the J end lost 4 bases, and 12 bases lay between the germline ends. CDR1 and CDR2 (germline): SGHTA, FQGNSA. Sequencing was performed on blood. The sequence was collected from a woman aged 25 to 39 in good health. J is TRBJ2-7 and V is TRBV7-2; tentative D call: TRBD2 (5 bases). CDR3 sequence: CASSQPTSYEQYF. The CDR3 DNA sequence: TGTGCCAGCAGCCAGCCCACTAGTTACGAGCAGTACTTC.